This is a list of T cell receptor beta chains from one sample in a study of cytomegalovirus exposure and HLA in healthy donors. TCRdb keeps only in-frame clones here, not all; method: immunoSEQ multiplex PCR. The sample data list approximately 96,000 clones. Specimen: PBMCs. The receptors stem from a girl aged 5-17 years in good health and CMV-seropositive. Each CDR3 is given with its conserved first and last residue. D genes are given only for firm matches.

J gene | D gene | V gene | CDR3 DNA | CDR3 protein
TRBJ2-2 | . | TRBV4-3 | TGCGCCAGCAGCCAAGATCGATTTGAGGGTCCCGGGGAGCTGTTTTTT | CASSQDRFEGPGELFF
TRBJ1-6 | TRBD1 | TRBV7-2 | TGTGCCAGCAGCCGCAGAGGAGGGGGCGCGTCGAATAATTCACCCCTCCACTTT | CASSRRGGGASNNSPLHF
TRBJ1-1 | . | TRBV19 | TGTGCCACCATGAGGGGGGGCGGGAACACTGAAGCTTTCTTT | CATMRGGGNTEAFF
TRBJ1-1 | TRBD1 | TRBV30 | TGTGCCTGGAGTGTACAGGGGGGGCTTGGACAGGCAAGAACTGAAGCTTTCTTT | CAWSVQGGLGQARTEAFF
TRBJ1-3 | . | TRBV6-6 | TGTGCCAGCAGTTACCAGTTGGACACCATATATTTT | CASSYQLDTIYF
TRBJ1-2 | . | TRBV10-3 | TGTGCCATCAGTGAGTCTTCGGGGACTTTAAACTATGGCTACACCTTC | CAISESSGTLNYGYTF
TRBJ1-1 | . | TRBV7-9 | TGTGCCAGCAGCGAAGTTGGGCAGGGTGACACTGAAGCTTTCTTT | CASSEVGQGDTEAFF
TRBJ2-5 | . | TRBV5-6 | TGTGCCAGCAGCTTGGCTCCGAGTCCTAAGTGGGAGACCCAGTACTTC | CASSLAPSPKWETQYF
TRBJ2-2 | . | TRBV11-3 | TGTGCCAGCAGCCTCGGCGGTGATGGCGGGGAGCTGTTTTTT | CASSLGGDGGELFF
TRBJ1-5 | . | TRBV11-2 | TGTGCCAGCAGCTTTTCCGGGGAGCCCCAGCATTTT | CASSFSGEPQHF
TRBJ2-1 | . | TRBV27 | TGTGGGAGCGGGCCCGAGCAGTTCTTC | CGSGPEQFF
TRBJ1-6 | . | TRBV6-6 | TGTGCCAGCAGTTACGGGCAGGGAGGCTCACCCCTCCACTTT | CASSYGQGGSPLHF
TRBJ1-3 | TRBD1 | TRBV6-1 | TGTGCCACAGTTGGACAGGGCTGGAACACCATATATTTT | CATVGQGWNTIYF
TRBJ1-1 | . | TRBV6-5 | TGTGCCAGCAGTTACTCCCAGAACACTGAAGCTTTCTTT | CASSYSQNTEAFF
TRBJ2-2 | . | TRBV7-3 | TGTGCCAGCAGCCTAGGGGGAATAACCGGGGAGCTGTTTTTT | CASSLGGITGELFF
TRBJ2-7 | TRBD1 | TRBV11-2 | TGTGCCAGCAGCTTAGGACAGGGGATGCCCTACGAGCAGTACTTC | CASSLGQGMPYEQYF
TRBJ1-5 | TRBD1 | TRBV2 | TGTGCCAGCAGTGCGGGACAGGGGGTGCGCGACAATCAGCCCCAGCATTTT | CASSAGQGVRDNQPQHF
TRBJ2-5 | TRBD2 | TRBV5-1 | TGCGCCAGCAGCCTCCTGGGGGGGGAGACCCAGTACTTC | CASSLLGGETQYF
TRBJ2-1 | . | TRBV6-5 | TGTGCCAGCAGTCTAGGGGAATACAATGAGCAGTTCTTC | CASSLGEYNEQFF
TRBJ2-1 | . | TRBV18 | TGTGCCAGCTCACCAGGGGCAGACTACAATGAGCAGTTCTTC | CASSPGADYNEQFF
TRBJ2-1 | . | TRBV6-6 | TGTGCCAGCAGTTACTCGCCGCCAGGGGCCTACAATGAGCAGTTCTTC | CASSYSPPGAYNEQFF
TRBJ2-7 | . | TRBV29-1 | TGCAGCGTTCCCCTCGTGGACAGTACCTACGAGCAGTACTTC | CSVPLVDSTYEQYF
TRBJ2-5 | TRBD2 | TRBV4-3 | TGCGCCAGCAGCCAAGACCGTTTCAGCGGGGCGGTGGAGACCCAGTACTTC | CASSQDRFSGAVETQYF
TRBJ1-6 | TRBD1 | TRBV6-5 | TGTGCCAGCAGCCGAACAGGGGAGCATTCACCCCTCCACTTT | CASSRTGEHSPLHF
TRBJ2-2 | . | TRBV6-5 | TGTGCCAGCAGTTGGCAGAACACCGGGGAGCTGTTTTTT | CASSWQNTGELFF
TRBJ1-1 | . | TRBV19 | TGTGCCAGTAGTATAGGAACAACTGAAGCTTTCTTT | CASSIGTTEAFF
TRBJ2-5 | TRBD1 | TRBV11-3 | TGTGCCAGCAGCTTAAGGACAGGGGAGTTTGGTACCCAGTACTTC | CASSLRTGEFGTQYF
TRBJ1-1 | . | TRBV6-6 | TGTGCCAGCAGTTACTCGACAGGGAACACTGAAGCTTTCTTT | CASSYSTGNTEAFF
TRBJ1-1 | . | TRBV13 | TGTGCCAGCAGCCTTGGGACATTCACTGAAGCTTTCTTT | CASSLGTFTEAFF
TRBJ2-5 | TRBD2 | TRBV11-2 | TGTGCCAGCAGCTTAGCCGGGTCTAGCGGGGGCCGGGGAGAGACCCAGTACTTC | CASSLAGSSGGRGETQYF
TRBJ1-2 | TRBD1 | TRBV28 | TGTGCCAGCACCCAACGGGGACAGGGCTTCTATGGCTATGGCTACACCTTC | CASTQRGQGFYGYGYTF
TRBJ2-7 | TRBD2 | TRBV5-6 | TGTGCCAGCAGCTCGGGGACTAGCGGGGCCGAGCAGTACTTC | CASSSGTSGAEQYF
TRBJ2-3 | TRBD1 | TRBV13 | TGTGCCAGCAGCTTACGGTACAGGGGAAACGCAGATACGCAGTATTTT | CASSLRYRGNADTQYF
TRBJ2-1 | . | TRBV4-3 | TGCGCCAGCAGCCAAGTAGGGACTCTCAATGAGCAGTTCTTC | CASSQVGTLNEQFF
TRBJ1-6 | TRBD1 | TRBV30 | TGTGCCTGGAGTGGAGGGACAGGGAGTTCACCCCTCCACTTT | CAWSGGTGSSPLHF
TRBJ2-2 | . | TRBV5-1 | TGCGCCAGCAGCTTTATGAGTACCGGGGAGCTGTTTTTT | CASSFMSTGELFF
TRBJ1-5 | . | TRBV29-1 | TGCAGCGTGGGCAACAATCAGCCCCAGCATTTT | CSVGNNQPQHF
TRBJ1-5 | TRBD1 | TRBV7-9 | TGTGCCAGCAGCGGACAGGGGCGGAAGCCCCAGCATTTT | CASSGQGRKPQHF
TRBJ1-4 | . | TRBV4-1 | TGCGCCAGCAGCCAAGTCCAGACAGCTAATGAAAAACTGTTTTTT | CASSQVQTANEKLFF
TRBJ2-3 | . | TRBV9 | TGTGCCAGCAGCGTAGTTCCGGTTCGTGATACGCAGTATTTT | CASSVVPVRDTQYF
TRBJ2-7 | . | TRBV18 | TGTGCCAGCTCACCACCGACAGGTGACTCCTACGAGCAGTACTTC | CASSPPTGDSYEQYF
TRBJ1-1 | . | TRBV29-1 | TGCAGCGTTGTGGGTCTAGCCACTGAAGCTTTCTTT | CSVVGLATEAFF
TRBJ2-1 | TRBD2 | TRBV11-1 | TGTGCCAGCAGCTCCCCGGGACTAGGATTGAATGAGCAGTTCTTC | CASSSPGLGLNEQFF
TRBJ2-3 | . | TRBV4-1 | TGCGCCAGCAGAAATACTGCGGACACAGATACGCAGTATTTT | CASRNTADTDTQYF
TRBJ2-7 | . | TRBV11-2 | TGTGCCAGCAGCCTCTACAGCGAGCAGTACTTC | CASSLYSEQYF
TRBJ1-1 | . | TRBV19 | TGTGCCAGTAGTAACCTCAGACAGGACACTGAAGCTTTCTTT | CASSNLRQDTEAFF
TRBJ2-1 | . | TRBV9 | TGTGCCAGCAGCGCGACCTTAGCGCCCTACAATGAGCAGTTCTTC | CASSATLAPYNEQFF
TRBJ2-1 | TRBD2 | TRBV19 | TGTGCCAGTAGTATGGCCGGGGGGGCGTACAATGAGCAGTTCTTC | CASSMAGGAYNEQFF
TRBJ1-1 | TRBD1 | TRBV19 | TGTGCCAGTAGCCTACACAGGGGTGTAAGGGGGAACACTGAAGCTTTCTTT | CASSLHRGVRGNTEAFF
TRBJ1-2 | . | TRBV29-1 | TGCAGCGTTTTGGTAGCGGGGGGCTACACCTTC | CSVLVAGGYTF
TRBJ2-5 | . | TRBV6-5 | TGTGCCAGCAGTTCGTTCAGGGTCAGGCAAGAGACCCAGTACTTC | CASSSFRVRQETQYF